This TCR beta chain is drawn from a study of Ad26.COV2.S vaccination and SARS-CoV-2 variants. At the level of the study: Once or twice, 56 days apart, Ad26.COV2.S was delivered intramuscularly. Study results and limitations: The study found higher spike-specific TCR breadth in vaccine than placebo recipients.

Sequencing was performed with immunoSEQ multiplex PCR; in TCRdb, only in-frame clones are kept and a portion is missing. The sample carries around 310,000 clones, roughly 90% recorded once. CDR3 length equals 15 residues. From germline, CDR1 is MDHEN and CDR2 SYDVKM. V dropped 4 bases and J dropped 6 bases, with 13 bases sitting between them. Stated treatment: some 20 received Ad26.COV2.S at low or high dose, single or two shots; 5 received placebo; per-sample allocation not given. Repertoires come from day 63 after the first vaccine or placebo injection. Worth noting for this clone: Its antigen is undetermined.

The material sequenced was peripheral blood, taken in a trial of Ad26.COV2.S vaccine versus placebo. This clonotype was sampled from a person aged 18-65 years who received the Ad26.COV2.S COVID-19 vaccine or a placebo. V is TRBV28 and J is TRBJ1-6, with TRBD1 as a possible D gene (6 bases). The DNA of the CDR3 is TGTGCCAGCAGTTCTCCGACAGGCTCTAATTCACCCCTCCACTTT. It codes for CASSSPTGSNSPLHF.